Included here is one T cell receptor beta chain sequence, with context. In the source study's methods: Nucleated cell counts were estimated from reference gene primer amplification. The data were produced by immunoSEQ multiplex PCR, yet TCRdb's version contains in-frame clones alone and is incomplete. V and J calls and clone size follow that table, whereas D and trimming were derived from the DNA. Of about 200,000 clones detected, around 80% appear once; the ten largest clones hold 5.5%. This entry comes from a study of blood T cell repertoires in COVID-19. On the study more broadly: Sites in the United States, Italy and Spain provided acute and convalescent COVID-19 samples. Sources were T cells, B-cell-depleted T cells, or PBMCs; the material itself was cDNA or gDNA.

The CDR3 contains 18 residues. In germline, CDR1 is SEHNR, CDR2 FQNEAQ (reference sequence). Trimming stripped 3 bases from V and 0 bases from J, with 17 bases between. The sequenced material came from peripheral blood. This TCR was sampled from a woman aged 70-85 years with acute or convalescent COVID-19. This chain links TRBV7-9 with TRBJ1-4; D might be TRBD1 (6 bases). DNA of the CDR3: TGTGCCAGCAGCTTCACAGGGTATGTCGGTGCAACTAATGAAAAACTGTTTTTT. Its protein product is CASSFTGYVGATNEKLFF.